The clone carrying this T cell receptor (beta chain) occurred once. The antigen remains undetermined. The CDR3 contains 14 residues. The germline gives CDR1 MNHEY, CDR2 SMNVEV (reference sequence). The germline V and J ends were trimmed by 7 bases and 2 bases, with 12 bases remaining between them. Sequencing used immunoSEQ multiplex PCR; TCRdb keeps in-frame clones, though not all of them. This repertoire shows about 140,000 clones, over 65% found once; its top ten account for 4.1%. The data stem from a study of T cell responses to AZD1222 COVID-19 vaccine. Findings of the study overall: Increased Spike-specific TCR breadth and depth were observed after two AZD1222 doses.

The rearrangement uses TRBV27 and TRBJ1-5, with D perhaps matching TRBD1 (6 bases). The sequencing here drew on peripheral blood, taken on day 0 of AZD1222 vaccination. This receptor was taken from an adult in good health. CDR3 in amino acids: CASKQGTGNQPQHF. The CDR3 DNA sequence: TGTGCCAGCAAACAGGGAACGGGCAATCAGCCCCAGCATTTT.